Below, one T cell receptor beta chain is given with its context. The data are from a study of blood T cell repertoires in COVID-19. In the study overall: PBMCs, B-cell-depleted T cells, or T cells provided the cDNA or gDNA that made up the material.

The CDR3 length is 15 residues. V gave up 5 bases and J gave up 2 bases, with 14 bases separating them. The germline V gene has CDR1 SGHTA and CDR2 FQGTGA. Original processing notes: Nucleated cell counts were estimated from reference gene primer amplification. Measured with immunoSEQ multiplex PCR; TCRdb has only the in-frame clones, and not every one. V and J calls and clone size are as listed in that table; D and trimming were resolved from the DNA. Seen here are under 300,000 clones, about four fifths observed once, and the top ten hold approximately 9.4%. Material: peripheral blood. The chain couples TRBV7-3 to TRBJ2-3; the D gene is possibly TRBD1 (6 bases). The TCR originated in a woman over 75 with acute or convalescent COVID-19. The CDR3 sequence is CASSRGQGNTDTQYF. The CDR3 DNA reads TGTGCCAGCAGCAGAGGGCAGGGGAACACAGATACGCAGTATTTT.